This T cell receptor beta chain originates from a study of graft-versus-host responses after intestinal transplantation. Across the study: Multivisceral, liver-intestinal, or isolated intestinal grafts went to recipients. The study gave all recipients anti-thymocyte globulin induction, then tacrolimus and steroids for roughly 3 years.

Only in-frame clones appear in the TCRdb table, and some are missing; sequencing was by immunoSEQ multiplex PCR. The sample records about 88,000 clones, about 94% being singletons. General study results and limits: The study found high graft-versus-host to host-versus-graft clonal ratios in allografts of patients with graft-donor T cell macrochimerism. Some GvH clones appeared in ileal mucosa or blood before recipient bone marrow.

This CDR3 has 16 residues. Trimming left V 3 bases short and J 0 bases short, with 14 bases between. Germline V gives CDR1 SGHNT, CDR2 YYREEE (reference sequence). This clone was seen once. What it recognizes is unknown. The TCR sequence derives from a human donor who was the organ donor for an intestinal transplant. The chain has TRBV5-4 and TRBJ2-3; no clear D gene. The source was unstimulated CD4+ T cells sorted from spleen or lymph node cells, collected before transplant. CDR3 amino acids: CASSSPWAASTDTQYF. The CDR3 DNA reads TGTGCCAGCAGCTCCCCCTGGGCGGCTAGCACAGATACGCAGTATTTT.